The present T cell receptor (beta chain) was sequenced within a study of OX40 agonist ivuxolimab in advanced cancers. Worth noting for this clone: Its antigen is unidentified.

Sequencing was performed with immunoSEQ multiplex PCR; in TCRdb, only in-frame clones are kept and a portion is missing. This sample yields roughly 43,000 clones, of which 89% are seen a single time; roughly 12% belongs to the top ten. The CDR3 contains 14 residues. Germline V gene data show CDR1 as SGHDT and CDR2 as YYEEEE. V gave up 6 bases and J gave up 4 bases, with 16 bases separating them. Study observations and caveats: Expanded peripheral T cell antigen specificity was not determined.

The genes are TRBV5-6 and TRBJ1-2, with D possibly TRBD1 on 5 matching bases. Sequencing used CD4+ or CD8+ T cells sorted from blood, obtained in a trial of the OX40 agonist ivuxolimab. This clonotype was obtained from an adult with an advanced solid tumor such as melanoma, head and neck, liver or kidney cancer. The CDR3 nucleotides read TGTGCCAGCAACGATGGGACCGCCCTCTATGGCTACACCTTC. Its translation is CASNDGTALYGYTF.